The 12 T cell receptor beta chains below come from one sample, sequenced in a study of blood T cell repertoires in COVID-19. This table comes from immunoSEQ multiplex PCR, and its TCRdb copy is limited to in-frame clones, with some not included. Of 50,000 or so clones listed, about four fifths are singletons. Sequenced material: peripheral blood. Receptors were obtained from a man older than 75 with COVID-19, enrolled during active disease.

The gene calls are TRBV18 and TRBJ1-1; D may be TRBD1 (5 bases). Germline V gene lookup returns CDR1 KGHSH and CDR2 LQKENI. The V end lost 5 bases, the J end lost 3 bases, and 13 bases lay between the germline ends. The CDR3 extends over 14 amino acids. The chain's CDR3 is CASSVQGSDTEAFF. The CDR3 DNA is TGTGCCAGCTCAGTCCAGGGATCGGACACTGAAGCTTTCTTT.

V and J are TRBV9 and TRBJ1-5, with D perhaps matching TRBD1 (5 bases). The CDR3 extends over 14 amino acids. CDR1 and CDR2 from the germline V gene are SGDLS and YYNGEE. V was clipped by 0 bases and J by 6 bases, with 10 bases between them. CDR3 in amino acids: CASSVEGGGQPQHF. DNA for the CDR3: TGTGCCAGCAGCGTAGAGGGCGGGGGTCAGCCCCAGCATTTT.

The CDR3 DNA follows: TGTGCCAGTAGCACCCGGGACAGGGGCTATGGCTACACCTTC. Its protein product is CASSTRDRGYGYTF. The chain uses TRBV19 and TRBJ1-2; 10 nucleotides align to TRBD1. The CDR3 is made up of 14 amino acids. Trimming took 6 bases from V and 4 from J; bases not matched to a gene: 5. Germline V CDR1 and CDR2: LNHDA, SQIVND (reference sequence).

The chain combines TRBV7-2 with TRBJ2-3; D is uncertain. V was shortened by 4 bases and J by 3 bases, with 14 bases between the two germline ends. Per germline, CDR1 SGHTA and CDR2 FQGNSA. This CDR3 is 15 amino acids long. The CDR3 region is CASSSSPQETDTQYF. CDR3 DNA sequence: TGTGCCAGCAGCTCGTCCCCCCAGGAAACAGATACGCAGTATTTT.

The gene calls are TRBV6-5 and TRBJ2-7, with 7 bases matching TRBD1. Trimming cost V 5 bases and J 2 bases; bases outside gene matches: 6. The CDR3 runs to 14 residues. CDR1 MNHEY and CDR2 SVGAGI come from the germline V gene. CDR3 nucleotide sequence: TGTGCCAGCAGTCCGGGACAGCCGACCTACGAGCAGTACTTC. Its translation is CASSPGQPTYEQYF.

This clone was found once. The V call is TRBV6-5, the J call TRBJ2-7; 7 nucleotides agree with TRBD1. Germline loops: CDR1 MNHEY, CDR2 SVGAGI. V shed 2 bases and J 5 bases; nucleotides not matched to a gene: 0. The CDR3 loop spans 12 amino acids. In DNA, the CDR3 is TGTGCCAGCAGTTACCAGGGGGACGAGCAGTACTTC. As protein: CASSYQGDEQYF.

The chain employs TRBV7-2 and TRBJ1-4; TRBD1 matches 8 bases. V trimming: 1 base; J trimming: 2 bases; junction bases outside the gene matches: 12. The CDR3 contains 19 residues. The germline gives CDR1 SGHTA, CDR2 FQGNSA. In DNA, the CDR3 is TGTGCCAGCAGCTTAGGCCGACCCGGGACAGGAGCGACTAATGAAAAACTGTTTTTT. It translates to CASSLGRPGTGATNEKLFF. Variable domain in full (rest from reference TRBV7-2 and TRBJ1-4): GAGVSQSPSNKVTEKGKDVELRCDPISGHTALYWYRQSLGQGLEFLIYFQGNSAPDKSGLPSDRFSAERTGGSVSTLTIQRTQQEDSAVYLCASSLGRPGTGATNEKLFFGSGTQLSVL.

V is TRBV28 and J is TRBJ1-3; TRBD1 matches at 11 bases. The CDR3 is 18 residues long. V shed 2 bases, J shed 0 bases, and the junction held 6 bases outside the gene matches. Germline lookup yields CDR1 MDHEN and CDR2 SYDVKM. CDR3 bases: TGTGCCAGCAGTTTACTAGGACAGGGGGCGGGCTCTGGAAACACCATATATTTT. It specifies CASSLLGQGAGSGNTIYF. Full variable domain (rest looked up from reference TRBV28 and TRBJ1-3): DVKVTQSSRYLVKRTGEKVFLECVQDMDHENMFWYRQDPGLGLRLIYFSYDVKMKEKGDIPEGYSVSREKKERFSLILESASTNQTSMYLCASSLLGQGAGSGNTIYFGEGSWLTVV.

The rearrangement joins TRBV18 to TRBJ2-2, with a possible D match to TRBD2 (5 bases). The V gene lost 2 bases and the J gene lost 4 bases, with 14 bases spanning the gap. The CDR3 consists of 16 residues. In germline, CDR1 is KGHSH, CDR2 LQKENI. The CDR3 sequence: CASSPWTSGGTGELFF. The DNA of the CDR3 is TGTGCCAGCTCACCATGGACTTCCGGAGGCACCGGGGAGCTGTTTTTT.

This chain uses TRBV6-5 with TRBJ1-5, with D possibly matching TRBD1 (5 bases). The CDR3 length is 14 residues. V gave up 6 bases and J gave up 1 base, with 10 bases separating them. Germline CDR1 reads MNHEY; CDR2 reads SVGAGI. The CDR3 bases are TGTGCCAGCAGCAGCGGGGGGAGCAATCAGCCCCAGCATTTT. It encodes CASSSGGSNQPQHF.

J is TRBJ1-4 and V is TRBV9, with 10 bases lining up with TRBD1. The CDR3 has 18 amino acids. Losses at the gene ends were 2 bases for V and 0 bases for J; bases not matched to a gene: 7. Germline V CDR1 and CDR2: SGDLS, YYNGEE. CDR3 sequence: CASSVTDRGRATNEKLFF. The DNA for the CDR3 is TGTGCCAGCAGCGTTACGGACAGGGGGAGGGCAACTAATGAAAAACTGTTTTTT.

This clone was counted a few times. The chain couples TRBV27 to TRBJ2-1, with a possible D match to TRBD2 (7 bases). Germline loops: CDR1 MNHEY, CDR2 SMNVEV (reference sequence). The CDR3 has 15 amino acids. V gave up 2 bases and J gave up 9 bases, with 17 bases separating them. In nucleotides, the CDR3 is TGTGCCAGCAGTTTAATGCGGGGGCCGGGAGGTGAGCAGTTCTTC. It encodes CASSLMRGPGGEQFF.